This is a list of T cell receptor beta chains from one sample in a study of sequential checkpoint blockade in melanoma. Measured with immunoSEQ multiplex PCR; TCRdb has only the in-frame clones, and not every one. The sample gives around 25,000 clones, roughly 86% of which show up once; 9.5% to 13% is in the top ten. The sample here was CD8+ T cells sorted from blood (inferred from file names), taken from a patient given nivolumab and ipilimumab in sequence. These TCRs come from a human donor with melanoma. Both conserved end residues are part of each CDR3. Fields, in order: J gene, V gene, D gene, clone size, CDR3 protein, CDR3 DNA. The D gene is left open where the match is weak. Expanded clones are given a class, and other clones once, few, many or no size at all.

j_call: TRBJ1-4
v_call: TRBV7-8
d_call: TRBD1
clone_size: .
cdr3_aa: CASSFRDRGEKLFF
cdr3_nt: TGTGCCAGCAGCTTCCGGGACAGGGGTGAAAAACTGTTTTTT

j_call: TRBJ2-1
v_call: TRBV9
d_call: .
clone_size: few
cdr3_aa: CASNQQGTLSYNEQFF
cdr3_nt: TGTGCCAGCAATCAACAGGGCACCCTTTCCTACAATGAGCAGTTCTTC

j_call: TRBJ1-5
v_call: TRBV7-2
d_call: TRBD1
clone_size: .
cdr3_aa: CASSLRQGQPQHF
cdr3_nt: TGTGCCAGCAGCTTGCGACAGGGCCAGCCCCAGCATTTT

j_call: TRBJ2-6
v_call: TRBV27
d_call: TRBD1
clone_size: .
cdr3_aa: CASSWRGQGAFSGANVLTF
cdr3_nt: TGTGCCAGCAGTTGGAGGGGACAGGGGGCTTTCTCTGGGGCCAACGTCCTGACTTTC

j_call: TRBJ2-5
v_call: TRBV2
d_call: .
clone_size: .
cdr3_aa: CASSATGSSGETQYF
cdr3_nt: TGTGCCAGCAGTGCAACAGGGAGTTCGGGAGAGACCCAGTACTTC

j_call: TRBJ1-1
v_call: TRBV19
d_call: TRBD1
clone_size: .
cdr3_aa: CASSMGTGRAGNTEAFF
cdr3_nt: TGTGCCAGTAGTATGGGGACAGGACGAGCGGGGAACACTGAAGCTTTCTTT

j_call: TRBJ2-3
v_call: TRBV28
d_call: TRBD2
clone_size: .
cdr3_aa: CASSLRGLVGTDTQYF
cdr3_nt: TGTGCCAGCAGTTTAAGGGGACTAGTGGGCACAGATACGCAGTATTTT

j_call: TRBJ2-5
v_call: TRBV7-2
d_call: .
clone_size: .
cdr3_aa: CASSSQEGRETQYF
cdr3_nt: TGTGCCAGCAGCAGCCAGGAGGGCCGAGAGACCCAGTACTTC

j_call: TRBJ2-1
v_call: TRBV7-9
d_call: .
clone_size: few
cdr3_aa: CASSLIQGSHNEQFF
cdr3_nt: TGTGCCAGCAGCTTAATCCAGGGGTCCCACAATGAGCAGTTCTTC

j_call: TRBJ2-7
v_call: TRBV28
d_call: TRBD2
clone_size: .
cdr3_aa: CASTATSAKAGYEQYF
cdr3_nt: TGTGCCAGCACCGCGACTAGCGCTAAAGCGGGCTACGAGCAGTACTTC

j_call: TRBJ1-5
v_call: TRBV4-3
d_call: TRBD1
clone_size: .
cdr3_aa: CASSQDTRTGRNQHF
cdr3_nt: TGCGCCAGCAGCCAAGATACCCGGACAGGCCGTAACCAGCATTTT

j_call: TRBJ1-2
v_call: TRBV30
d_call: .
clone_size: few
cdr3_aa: CAWSYSQDYGYTF
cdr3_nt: TGTGCCTGGAGTTACAGTCAGGACTATGGCTACACCTTC

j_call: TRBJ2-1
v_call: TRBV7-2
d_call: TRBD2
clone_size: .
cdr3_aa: CASSLFTSGNNEQFF
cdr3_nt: TGTGCCAGCAGCTTATTCACTAGCGGGAACAATGAGCAGTTCTTC

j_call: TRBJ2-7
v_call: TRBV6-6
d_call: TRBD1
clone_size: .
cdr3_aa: CASSQQGAGSYEQYF
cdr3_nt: TGTGCCAGCAGTCAACAGGGGGCTGGATCCTACGAGCAGTACTTC

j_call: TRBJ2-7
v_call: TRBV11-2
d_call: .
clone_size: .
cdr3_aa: CASSLDGTGLAIYEQYF
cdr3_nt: TGTGCCAGCAGCTTAGATGGGACTGGGTTGGCCATCTACGAGCAGTACTTC

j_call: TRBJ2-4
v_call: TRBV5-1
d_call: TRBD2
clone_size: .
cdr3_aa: CASSSDPSGRLAKNIQYF
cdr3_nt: TGCGCCAGCAGCTCTGATCCTAGCGGGAGGCTAGCCAAAAACATTCAGTACTTC

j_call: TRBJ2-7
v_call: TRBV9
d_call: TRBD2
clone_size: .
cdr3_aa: CASSPYTTSGYEQYF
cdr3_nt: TGTGCCAGCAGCCCTTACACGACTAGCGGCTACGAGCAGTACTTC

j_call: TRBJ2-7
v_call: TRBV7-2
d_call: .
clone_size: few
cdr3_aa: CASSPEYEQYF
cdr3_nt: TGTGCCAGCAGCCCCGAGTACGAGCAGTACTTC

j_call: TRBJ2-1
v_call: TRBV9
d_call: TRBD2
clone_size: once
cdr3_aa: CASSVGEGPGNEQFF
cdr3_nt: TGTGCCAGCAGCGTAGGGGAGGGCCCGGGCAATGAGCAGTTCTTC

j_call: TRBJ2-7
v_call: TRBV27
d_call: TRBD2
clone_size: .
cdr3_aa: CASRGLAGGRNYEQYF
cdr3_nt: TGTGCCAGCAGGGGACTAGCGGGAGGTCGTAACTACGAGCAGTACTTC

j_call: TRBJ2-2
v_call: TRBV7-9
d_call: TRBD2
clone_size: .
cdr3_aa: CASSRLAGVNTGELFF
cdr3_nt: TGTGCCAGCAGCCGACTAGCGGGAGTTAACACCGGGGAGCTGTTTTTT

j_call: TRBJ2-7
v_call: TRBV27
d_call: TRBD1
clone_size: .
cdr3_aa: CASSPGTGDDYEQYF
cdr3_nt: TGTGCCAGCAGTCCCGGGACAGGGGATGACTACGAGCAGTACTTC

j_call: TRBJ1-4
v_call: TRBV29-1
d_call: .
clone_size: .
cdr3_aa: CSVRTTGTWGEKLFF
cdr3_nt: TGCAGCGTTAGGACGACAGGTACCTGGGGTGAAAAACTGTTTTTT

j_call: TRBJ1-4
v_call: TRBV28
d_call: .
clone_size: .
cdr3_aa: CATSTGYEKLFF
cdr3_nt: TGTGCCACCTCAACAGGGTATGAAAAACTGTTTTTT

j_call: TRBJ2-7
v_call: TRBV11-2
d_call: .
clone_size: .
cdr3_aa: CASSLEGQGGYEQYF
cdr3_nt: TGTGCCAGCAGCTTAGAAGGGCAGGGGGGCTACGAGCAGTACTTC

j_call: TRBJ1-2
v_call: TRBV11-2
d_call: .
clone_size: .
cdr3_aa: CASSLGQSYGYTF
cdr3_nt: TGTGCCAGCAGCTTAGGACAGTCCTATGGCTACACCTTC

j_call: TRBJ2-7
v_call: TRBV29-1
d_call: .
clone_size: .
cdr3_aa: CSVEGVASPSGEQYF
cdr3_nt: TGCAGCGTTGAAGGGGTTGCGTCTCCCTCGGGCGAGCAGTACTTC

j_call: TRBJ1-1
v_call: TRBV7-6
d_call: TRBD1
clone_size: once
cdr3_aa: CASIEQGAGNTEAFF
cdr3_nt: TGTGCCAGCATCGAGCAGGGGGCAGGGAACACTGAAGCTTTCTTT

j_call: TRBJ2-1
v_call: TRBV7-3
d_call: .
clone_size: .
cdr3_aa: CASSLGRTNNEQFF
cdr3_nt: TGTGCCAGCAGCTTAGGAAGGACAAACAATGAGCAGTTCTTC

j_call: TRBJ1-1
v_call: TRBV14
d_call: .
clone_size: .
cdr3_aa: CASSQQVGGEAFF
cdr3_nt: TGTGCCAGCAGCCAGCAAGTAGGGGGTGAAGCTTTCTTT

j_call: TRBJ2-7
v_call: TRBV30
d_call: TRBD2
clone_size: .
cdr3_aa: CAFLMGLGAGGNEQYF
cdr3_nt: TGTGCCTTTCTGATGGGTTTGGGAGCGGGGGGGAACGAGCAGTACTTC

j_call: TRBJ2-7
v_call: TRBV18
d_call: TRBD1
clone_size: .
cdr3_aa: CASSPSDRAYYEQYF
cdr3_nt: TGTGCCAGCTCACCTTCGGACAGGGCATACTACGAGCAGTACTTC

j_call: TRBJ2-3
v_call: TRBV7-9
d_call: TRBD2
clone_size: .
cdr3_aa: CASSKTSGSTDTQYF
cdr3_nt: TGTGCCAGCAGCAAGACTAGCGGAAGCACAGATACGCAGTATTTT

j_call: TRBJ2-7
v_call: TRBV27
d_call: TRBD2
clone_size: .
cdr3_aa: CASSLMVAGGVGEQYF
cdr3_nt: TGTGCCAGCAGTTTAATGGTAGCGGGAGGAGTAGGCGAGCAGTACTTC

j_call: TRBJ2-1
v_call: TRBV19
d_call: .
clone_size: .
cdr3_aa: CASSMGGAYNEQFF
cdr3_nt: TGTGCCAGTAGTATGGGCGGGGCGTACAATGAGCAGTTCTTC

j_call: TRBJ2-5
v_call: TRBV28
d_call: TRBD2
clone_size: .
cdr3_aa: CASSRPSSGREETQYF
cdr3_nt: TGTGCCAGCAGCCGCCCCAGTAGCGGGAGAGAAGAGACCCAGTACTTC

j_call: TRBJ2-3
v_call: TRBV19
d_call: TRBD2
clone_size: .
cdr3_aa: CASSGTSGVTDTQYF
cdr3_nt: TGTGCCAGTAGTGGGACTAGCGGGGTCACAGATACGCAGTATTTT

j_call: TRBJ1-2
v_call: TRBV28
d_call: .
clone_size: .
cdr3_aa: CASNLLRVNYGYTF
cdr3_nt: TGTGCCAGCAACCTACTGAGGGTTAACTATGGCTACACCTTC

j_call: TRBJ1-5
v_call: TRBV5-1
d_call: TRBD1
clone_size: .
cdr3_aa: CASRLTGDHNQPQHF
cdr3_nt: TGCGCCAGCAGGCTGACAGGGGATCACAATCAGCCCCAGCATTTT

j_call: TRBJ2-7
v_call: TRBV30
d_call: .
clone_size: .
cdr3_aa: CALAGNLLEEQYF
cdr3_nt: TGTGCCTTAGCCGGGAACCTCCTGGAAGAGCAGTACTTC

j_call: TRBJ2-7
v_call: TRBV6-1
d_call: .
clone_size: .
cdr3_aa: CASSASGPGKSYEQYF
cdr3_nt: TGTGCCAGCAGTGCCTCAGGCCCAGGGAAGTCCTACGAGCAGTACTTC

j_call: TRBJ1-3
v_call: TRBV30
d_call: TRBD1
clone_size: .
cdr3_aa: CAWRGQGSGNTIYF
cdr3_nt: TGTGCCTGGAGGGGACAGGGATCCGGAAACACCATATATTTT

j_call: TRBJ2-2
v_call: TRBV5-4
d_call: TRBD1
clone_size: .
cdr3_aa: CASSLRDRANTGELFF
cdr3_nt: TGTGCCAGCAGCCTTCGGGACAGGGCGAACACCGGGGAGCTGTTTTTT

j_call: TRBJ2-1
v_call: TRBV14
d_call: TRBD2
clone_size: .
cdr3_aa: CASSRIAGSSYNEQFF
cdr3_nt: TGTGCCAGCAGCCGAATAGCGGGTAGCTCCTACAATGAGCAGTTCTTC

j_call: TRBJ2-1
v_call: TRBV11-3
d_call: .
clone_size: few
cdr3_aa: CASSGSGSYNEQFF
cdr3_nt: TGTGCCAGCAGCGGTAGCGGCTCCTACAATGAGCAGTTCTTC

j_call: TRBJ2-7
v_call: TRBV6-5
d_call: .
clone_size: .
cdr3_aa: CASSYGRSASYEQYF
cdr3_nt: TGTGCCAGCAGTTATGGGCGTTCGGCCTCCTACGAGCAGTACTTC

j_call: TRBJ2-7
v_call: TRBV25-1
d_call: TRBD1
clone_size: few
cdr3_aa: CASSDRQGRVEQYF
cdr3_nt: TGTGCCAGCAGTGATAGACAGGGGAGAGTCGAGCAGTACTTC

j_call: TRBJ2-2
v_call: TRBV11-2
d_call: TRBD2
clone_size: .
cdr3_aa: CASRPSGRNTGELFF
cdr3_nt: TGTGCCAGCAGGCCGAGCGGGAGGAATACCGGGGAGCTGTTTTTT

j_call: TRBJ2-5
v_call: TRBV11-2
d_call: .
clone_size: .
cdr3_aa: CASSSRGETQYF
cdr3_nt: TGTGCCAGCAGCTCCCGGGGAGAGACCCAGTACTTC

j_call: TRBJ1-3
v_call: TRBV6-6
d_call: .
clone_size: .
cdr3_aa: CASSGRGGISGNTIYF
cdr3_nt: TGTGCCAGCAGTGGACGAGGGGGTATCTCTGGAAACACCATATATTTT

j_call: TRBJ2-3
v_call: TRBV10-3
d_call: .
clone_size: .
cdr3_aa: CAISDLKRLTGDTQYF
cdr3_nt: TGTGCCATCAGTGATCTTAAAAGACTCACGGGAGATACGCAGTATTTT

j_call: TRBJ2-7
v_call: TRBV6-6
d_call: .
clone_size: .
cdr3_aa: CASSPPEAYEQYF
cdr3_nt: TGTGCCAGCAGCCCCCCCGAAGCTTACGAGCAGTACTTC

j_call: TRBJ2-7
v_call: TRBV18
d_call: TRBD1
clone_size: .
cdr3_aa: CASSRGQGMTYEQYF
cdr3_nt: TGTGCCAGCTCACGAGGACAGGGTATGACCTACGAGCAGTACTTC

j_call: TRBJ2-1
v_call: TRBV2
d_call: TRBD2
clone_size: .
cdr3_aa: CASRQKAGGVGEQFF
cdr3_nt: TGTGCCAGCAGGCAAAAGGCGGGAGGTGTGGGTGAGCAGTTCTTC

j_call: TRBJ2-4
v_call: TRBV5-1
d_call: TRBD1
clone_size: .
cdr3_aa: CASSQSGQGDIQYF
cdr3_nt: TGCGCCAGCAGCCAGTCGGGACAGGGGGACATTCAGTACTTC

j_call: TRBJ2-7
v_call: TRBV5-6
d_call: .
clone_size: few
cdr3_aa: CASSQMDSSYEQYF
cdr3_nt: TGTGCCAGCAGCCAAATGGACAGCTCCTACGAGCAGTACTTC

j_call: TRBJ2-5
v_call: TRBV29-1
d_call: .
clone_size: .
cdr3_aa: CSVVRGAGALETQYF
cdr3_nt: TGCAGCGTTGTGAGGGGGGCGGGAGCACTAGAGACCCAGTACTTC

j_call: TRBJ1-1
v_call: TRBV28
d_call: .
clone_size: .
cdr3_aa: CASSFHGAGAMNTEAFF
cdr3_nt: TGTGCCAGCAGTTTCCACGGGGCAGGGGCCATGAACACTGAAGCTTTCTTT

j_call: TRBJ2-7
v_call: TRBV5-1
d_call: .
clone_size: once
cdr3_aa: CASSGGRTLYEQYF
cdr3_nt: TGCGCCAGCAGCGGAGGCCGGACTCTGTACGAGCAGTACTTC

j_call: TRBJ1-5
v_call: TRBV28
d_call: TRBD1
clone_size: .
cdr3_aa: CASSFRTGASGQPQHF
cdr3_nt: TGTGCCAGCAGCTTTCGGACAGGGGCGTCTGGACAGCCCCAGCATTTT